These 19 T cell receptor beta chains originate from one sample sequenced in a study of Ad26.COV2.S vaccination and SARS-CoV-2 variants. Clones were sequenced by immunoSEQ multiplex PCR, and TCRdb holds only the in-frame ones, with some missing. The repertoire holds approximately 140,000 clones, with around 86% as singletons. This sample comprised peripheral blood, obtained after recovery from COVID-19. Every receptor here comes from a human donor who had recovered from COVID-19.

This chain joins TRBV6-4 and TRBJ1-5; no firm D call. V lost 3 bases and J lost 6, with 9 bases in between. The germline CDR1 and CDR2 sequences are MRHNA and SNTAGT. The CDR3 is made up of 13 amino acids. Written as DNA, the CDR3 is TGTGCCAGCAGTGAGCTGGTCGGTCAGCCCCAGCATTTT. The encoded protein is CASSELVGQPQHF.

This chain links TRBV7-2 with TRBJ2-1; weak D call: TRBD2 (5 bases). Trimming took off 7 bases at V and 7 bases at J, with 14 bases between the two ends. The CDR3 extends over 13 amino acids. Germline-derived CDR1 and CDR2 are SGHTA and FQGNSA. This CDR3 reads CASTHSRGNEQFF. DNA of the CDR3: TGTGCCAGCACTCACTCTCGGGGAAATGAGCAGTTCTTC.

The chain uses TRBV6-5 and TRBJ2-1; D possibly uses TRBD1 or TRBD2 (5 bases each). Trimming took 6 bases from V and 8 from J, leaving 20 bases between them. Germline V gives CDR1 MNHEY, CDR2 SVGAGI. This CDR3 is 15 amino acids long. In DNA, the CDR3 is TGTGCCAGCAGCCCCTGGGGCGAGGGCAGCGATGAGCAGTTCTTC. It translates to CASSPWGEGSDEQFF.

The V gene is TRBV9, the J gene TRBJ1-6, with 7 bases identical to TRBD1. The CDR3 runs 14 residues. Germline V gene data show CDR1 as SGDLS and CDR2 as YYNGEE. V trimming: 4 bases; J trimming: 6 bases; junction bases outside the gene matches: 4. The CDR3 DNA sequence: TGTGCCAGCAGCACGGGACAGTTTAATTCACCCCTCCACTTT. Translating gives CASSTGQFNSPLHF.

This rearrangement joins TRBV4-1 to TRBJ2-1; D is possibly TRBD2 (7 bases). The CDR3 has 15 amino acids. Trimming took off 0 bases at V and 5 bases at J, with 11 bases between the two ends. Germline CDR1 is MGHRA and CDR2 is YSYEKL. This CDR3 is CASSQDGGANNEQFF. The DNA for the CDR3 is TGCGCCAGCAGCCAAGATGGGGGGGCCAACAATGAGCAGTTCTTC.

This clone showed up just once. The V gene is TRBV7-9, the J gene TRBJ1-1, with 10 bases aligning to TRBD1. V was clipped by 4 bases and J by 5 bases; unmatched bases: 4. CDR1 SEHNR and CDR2 FQNEAQ come from the germline V gene (reference sequence). The CDR3 has 14 amino acids. For the CDR3, the DNA is TGTGCCAGCAGCTGGGACAGGGGTTTTACTGAAGCTTTCTTT. Translating it yields CASSWDRGFTEAFF. The whole variable domain, filled in from reference TRBV7-9 and TRBJ1-1, reads DTGVSQNPRHKITKRGQNVTFRCDPISEHNRLYWYRQTLGQGPEFLTYFQNEAQLEKSRLLSDRFSAERPKGSFSTLEIQRTEQGDSAMYLCASSWDRGFTEAFFGQGTRLTVV.

The chain combines TRBV27 with TRBJ2-7, with 9 bases fitting TRBD1. The CDR3 length is 13 residues. Germline CDR1 and CDR2: MNHEY and SMNVEV (reference sequence). The V gene end was trimmed by 9 bases and the J gene end by 0 bases; junction bases not matched to a gene: 3. CDR3 region: CASRDRDSYEQYF. The DNA of the CDR3 is TGTGCCAGTCGGGACAGGGACTCCTACGAGCAGTACTTC.

V and J are TRBV15 and TRBJ2-3; D perhaps matches TRBD2 (7 bases). CDR1 LNHNV and CDR2 YYDKDF come from the germline V gene (reference sequence). CDR3 size: 15 residues. Between the trimmed V and J ends, which lost 2 bases and 5 bases, there was a span of 14 bases. This CDR3 is CATSRSGGWGDTQYF. The CDR3 DNA reads as TGTGCCACCAGCAGATCGGGGGGCTGGGGAGATACGCAGTATTTT.

The chain carries TRBV10-1 and TRBJ1-4, with TRBD1 matching over 10 bases. The CDR3 runs 15 residues. Unmatched junction bases numbered 5, after V lost 3 bases and J lost 7 bases. Germline CDR1 is WNHNN and CDR2 is SYGVQD (reference sequence). The CDR3 spells CASSDQGTGAEKLFF. CDR3 DNA: TGCGCCAGCAGTGATCAAGGGACAGGGGCTGAAAAACTGTTTTTT.

The chain is built from TRBV7-8 and TRBJ2-1; D possibly uses TRBD1 or TRBD2 (5 bases each). Trimming removed 5 bases at V and 8 bases at J, with 19 bases between. Per the germline V gene, CDR1 is SGHVS and CDR2 is FQNEAQ. CDR3 length: 15 residues. The CDR3 DNA follows: TGTGCCAGCAGCCCGCCCGGGACCCAGAGCCATGAGCAGTTCTTC. It yields the protein CASSPPGTQSHEQFF. The full variable domain, with the rest looked up from reference TRBV7-8 and TRBJ2-1, is GAGVSQSPRYKVAKRGQDVALRCDPISGHVSLFWYQQALGQGPEFLTYFQNEAQLDKSGLPSDRFFAERPEGSVSTLKIQRTQQEDSAVYLCASSPPGTQSHEQFFGPGTRLTVL.

The J gene is TRBJ1-2, the V gene TRBV2; D call uncertain. The CDR3 totals 14 residues. CDR1 is SNHLY, CDR2 FYNNEI, per germline. V lost 5 bases, J lost 4 bases, and 14 bases lay in between. The CDR3 region is CASSLAHPLYGYTF. For the CDR3, the DNA is TGTGCCAGCAGTTTGGCACACCCGCTCTATGGCTACACCTTC. Looking up the rest from reference TRBV2 and TRBJ1-2 gives the full variable domain: EPEVTQTPSHQVTQMGQEVILRCVPISNHLYFYWYRQILGQKVEFLVSFYNNEISEKSEIFDDQFSVERPDGSNFTLKIRSTKLEDSAMYFCASSLAHPLYGYTFGSGTRLTVV.

The V gene is TRBV19, the J gene TRBJ2-2, with 13 nucleotides matching TRBD2. This CDR3 contains 16 residues. CDR1 and CDR2 (germline): LNHDA, SQIVND (reference sequence). V shed 6 bases, J shed 4 bases, and the junction held 5 bases outside the gene matches. The CDR3 loop reads CASRLAGGPSTGELFF. CDR3 coding DNA: TGTGCCAGTAGACTAGCGGGGGGGCCGAGCACCGGGGAGCTGTTTTTT.

The chain joins TRBV28 to TRBJ1-5; D call uncertain. Deletions cut 8 bases from V and 4 bases from J, with 3 bases between. The CDR3 spans 10 residues. Germline V gives CDR1 MDHEN, CDR2 SYDVKM. This CDR3 reads CASGNQPQHF. Here the CDR3 DNA reads TGTGCCAGCGGAAATCAGCCCCAGCATTTT. Looking up the rest from reference TRBV28 and TRBJ1-5 gives the full variable domain: DVKVTQSSRYLVKRTGEKVFLECVQDMDHENMFWYRQDPGLGLRLIYFSYDVKMKEKGDIPEGYSVSREKKERFSLILESASTNQTSMYLCASGNQPQHFGDGTRLSIL.

The rearrangement uses TRBV11-2 and TRBJ1-1; the match to TRBD1 covers 7 bases. The CDR3 runs 12 residues. Germline CDR1 is SGHAT and CDR2 is FQNNGV. After removal of 5 bases from V and 10 bases from J, the junction contained 7 bases not matched to a gene. CDR3 in amino acids: CASSPQGEGAFF. The CDR3 nucleotides read TGTGCCAGCAGCCCTCAGGGGGAAGGAGCTTTCTTT. Drawing the rest from reference TRBV11-2 and TRBJ1-1, the complete variable domain is EAGVAQSPRYKIIEKRQSVAFWCNPISGHATLYWYQQILGQGPKLLIQFQNNGVVDDSQLPKDRFSAERLKGVDSTLKIQPAKLEDSAVYLCASSPQGEGAFFGQGTRLTVV.

The rearrangement links TRBV12-3 or TRBV12-4 to TRBJ1-1, with D maybe TRBD1 (5 bases). The V gene lost 3 bases and the J gene lost 4 bases, with 6 bases spanning the gap. This CDR3 is 12 amino acids long. The CDR3 reads CASSFQGTEAFF. The CDR3 region has the DNA TGTGCCAGCAGTTTTCAGGGCACTGAAGCTTTCTTT.

This rearrangement joins TRBV5-5 to TRBJ2-1; TRBD1 matches at 7 bases. CDR1 and CDR2 from the germline V gene are SGHKS and YYEKEE (reference sequence). V was clipped by 7 bases and J by 3 bases; unmatched bases: 7. The CDR3 has 14 residues. The DNA of the CDR3 is TGTGCCAGCTTTGAGGACAGGAGCTACAATGAGCAGTTCTTC. Translation gives CASFEDRSYNEQFF.

V usage is TRBV5-1 and J usage is TRBJ2-5; perhaps TRBD1 as D (7 bases). V was pared by 4 bases and J by 5 bases, with 15 bases between. CDR3 length: 14 amino acids. Germline loops: CDR1 SGHRS, CDR2 YFSETQ. DNA of the CDR3: TGCGCCAGCAGCCCGAGGTCAGGGGGGGAGACCCAGTACTTC. Amino acids: CASSPRSGGETQYF.

This sequence joins TRBV28 and TRBJ1-4; D is possibly TRBD1 (5 bases). The CDR3 consists of 15 residues. Trimming cost V 6 bases and J 3 bases, with 14 bases left between them. CDR1 and CDR2 (germline): MDHEN, SYDVKM. For the CDR3, the DNA is TGTGCCAGCAGCTCCCGGGACGAATCTAATGAAAAACTGTTTTTT. This encodes CASSSRDESNEKLFF.

The J gene is TRBJ2-3, the V gene TRBV7-6; the D gene is possibly TRBD2 (7 bases). The CDR3 is 14 amino acids. The germline V gene encodes CDR1 SGHVS and CDR2 FNYEAQ. Between the trimmed V and J ends, which lost 3 bases and 10 bases, there was a span of 17 bases. The CDR3: CASSFGGGRDSQYF. CDR3 DNA sequence: TGTGCCAGCAGCTTCGGAGGGGGGAGGGACTCGCAGTATTTT.